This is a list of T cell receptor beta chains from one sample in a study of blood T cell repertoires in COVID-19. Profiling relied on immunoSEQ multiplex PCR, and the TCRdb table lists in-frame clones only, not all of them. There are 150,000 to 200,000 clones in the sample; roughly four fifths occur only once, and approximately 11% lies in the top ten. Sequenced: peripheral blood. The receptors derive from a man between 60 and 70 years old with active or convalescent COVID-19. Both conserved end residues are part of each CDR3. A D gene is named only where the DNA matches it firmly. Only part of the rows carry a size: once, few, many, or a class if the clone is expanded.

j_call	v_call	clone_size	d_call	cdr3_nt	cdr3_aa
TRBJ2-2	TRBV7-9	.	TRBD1	TGTGCCGTAGGCTCCCCCGGGACAGGGGACACCGGGGAGCTGTTTTTT	CAVGSPGTGDTGELFF
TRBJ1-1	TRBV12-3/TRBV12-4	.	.	TGTGCCAGCACCTTCGGGTACACTGAAGCTTTCTTT	CASTFGYTEAFF
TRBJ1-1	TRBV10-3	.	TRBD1	TGTGCCATCAGTGAGGTGTCGGGACAGGGAAAGACTGAAGCTTTCTTT	CAISEVSGQGKTEAFF
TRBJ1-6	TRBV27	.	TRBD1	TGTGCCAGCAGGGGGACAGGGGTTCTTTCACCCCTCCACTTT	CASRGTGVLSPLHF
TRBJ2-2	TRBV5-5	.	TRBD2	TGTGCCAGCAGCTCTTTAGCGGGAGGGCCTCGCGGGGAGCTGTTTTTT	CASSSLAGGPRGELFF
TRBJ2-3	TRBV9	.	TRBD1	TGTGCCAGCAGCGTAGGGACAGGGGCCCCCACAGATACGCAGTATTTT	CASSVGTGAPTDTQYF
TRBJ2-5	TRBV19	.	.	TGTGCCAGTAGTAGGACAGCCGAATTTGGGGGGGGACAAGAGACCCAGTACTTC	CASSRTAEFGGGQETQYF
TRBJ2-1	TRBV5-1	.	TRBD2	TGCGCCAGCCGCCCGCCGGGACTAGGGGACAATGAGCAGTTCTTC	CASRPPGLGDNEQFF
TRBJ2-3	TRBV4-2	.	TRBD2	TGTGCCAGCAGCCAAGACCCAGGCTTAGCGGGAAAAGCAGATACGCAGTATTTT	CASSQDPGLAGKADTQYF
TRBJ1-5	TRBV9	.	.	TGTGCCAGCAGCGCGGGGGGCAATAGCAATCAGCCCCAGCATTTT	CASSAGGNSNQPQHF
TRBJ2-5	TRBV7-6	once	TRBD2	TGTGCCAGCAGCTTAGTGGCTAGCGGGAGTAGGCAAGAGACCCAGTACTTC	CASSLVASGSRQETQYF
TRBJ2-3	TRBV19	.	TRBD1	TGTGCCAGTAGTATAGTGGGACAGGGAGTAGATACGCAGTATTTT	CASSIVGQGVDTQYF
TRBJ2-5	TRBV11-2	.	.	TGTGCCAGCAGCTGGGGAGATAGCGGCAACCAAGAGACCCAGTACTTC	CASSWGDSGNQETQYF
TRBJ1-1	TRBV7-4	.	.	TGTGCCAGCAGCTTACGTAGCGTTGCAGGCGACACTGAAGCTTTCTTT	CASSLRSVAGDTEAFF
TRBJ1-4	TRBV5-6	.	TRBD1	TGTGCCAGCTCCGGGTCGGGACAGGGGCGAAAACTGTTTTTT	CASSGSGQGRKLFF
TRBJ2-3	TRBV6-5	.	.	TGTGCCAGTCAAACTAGGACAGATACGCAGTATTTT	CASQTRTDTQYF
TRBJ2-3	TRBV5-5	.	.	TGTGCCAGCAGCCCATCAACTAGCACAGATACGCAGTATTTT	CASSPSTSTDTQYF
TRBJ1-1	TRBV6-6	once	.	TGTGCCAGCCGTGCGCTTATGAACACTGAAGCTTTCTTT	CASRALMNTEAFF
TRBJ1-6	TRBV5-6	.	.	TGTGCCAGCACCGCACGGGGTCAGATCAATTCACCCCTCCACTTT	CASTARGQINSPLHF
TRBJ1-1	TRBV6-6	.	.	TGTGCCAGCAGTTACTCGGGAGGGCGCACTGAAGCTTTCTTT	CASSYSGGRTEAFF
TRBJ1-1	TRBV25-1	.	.	TGTGCCAGCAGTGAAGACAGGTTGAAGGCTGAAGCTTTCTTT	CASSEDRLKAEAFF
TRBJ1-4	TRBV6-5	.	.	TGTGCCAGCAGTTACTCGACTGCAACTAATGAAAAACTGTTTTTT	CASSYSTATNEKLFF
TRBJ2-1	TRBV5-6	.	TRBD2	TGTGCCAGCAGCGCGGGACTAGCGGGGGGCGATGAGCAGTTCTTC	CASSAGLAGGDEQFF
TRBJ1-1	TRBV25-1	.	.	TGTGCCAGCACAGAAGACACTGAAGCTTTCTTT	CASTEDTEAFF
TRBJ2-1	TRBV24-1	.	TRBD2	TGTGCCACCAGTGACGCCGGGACTAGCGGACTAGGCGATGAGCAGTTCTTC	CATSDAGTSGLGDEQFF
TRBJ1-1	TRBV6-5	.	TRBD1	TGTGCCTCGGAGGGGGCGGTGAGGGCTTTCTTT	CASEGAVRAFF
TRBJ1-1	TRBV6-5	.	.	TGTGCCAGCAACCGTATCGGACAGCTGAACACTGAAGCTTTCTTT	CASNRIGQLNTEAFF
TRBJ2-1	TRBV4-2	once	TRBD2	TGTGCCAGCAGCCAAGATTTAGCGGGAGTCCTGAATGAGCAGTTCTTC	CASSQDLAGVLNEQFF
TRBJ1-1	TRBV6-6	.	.	TGTGCCAGCAGTTACTCGTATGGGACAAAGAACACTGAAGCTTTCTTT	CASSYSYGTKNTEAFF
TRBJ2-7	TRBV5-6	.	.	TGTGCCAGCAGTCTTCCCCCAGGGCGGACCTACGAGCAGTACTTC	CASSLPPGRTYEQYF
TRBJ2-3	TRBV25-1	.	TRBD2	TGTGCCAGCAGCGCTCTAGCGGACGGCCCGGATACGCAGTATTTT	CASSALADGPDTQYF
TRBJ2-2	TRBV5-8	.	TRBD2	TGTGCCAGCAGCGCCGGGACTAGAAACACCGGGGAGCTGTTTTTT	CASSAGTRNTGELFF
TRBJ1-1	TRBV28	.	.	TGTGCCAGCAGTTTGCCCGAAGTCTGGAGTGGAAACACTGAAGCTTTCTTT	CASSLPEVWSGNTEAFF
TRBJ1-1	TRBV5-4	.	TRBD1	TGTGCCAGCAGCTCGACAGGGGGCGCAGATACTGAAGCTTTCTTT	CASSSTGGADTEAFF